Reported below is one TCR beta chain. The specificity of this receptor is unknown. Base quality data are lacking; no much larger clone is found one base away. This sample was taken from a study of glioma-infiltrating T cells after dendritic cell vaccination (dated by TCRdb to 2016 to 2018). Context from the whole study: The cohort included some 15 glioblastoma patients drawn from Phase I and II dendritic cell vaccination trials, of whom 9 were newly diagnosed and 6 had recurrent disease. Each patient got three intradermal injections of the dendritic cell vaccine, spaced at biweekly intervals, in the arm below the axilla. In glioblastoma patients vaccinated with dendritic cells, deep sequencing of TCR beta CDR3 regions served to measure the amount of tumor-infiltrating lymphocytes and to compare repertoires between tumor and blood. Autologous tumor lysate-pulsed dendritic cell vaccination was administered to the patients between the early 2000s and the early 2010s. TCR sequencing metrics, including TIL content and tumor-blood repertoire overlap, were correlated with survival after dendritic cell vaccination. The vaccine was prepared from monocyte-derived dendritic cells that were cultured for roughly seven days with IL-4 and GM-CSF and then pulsed overnight with autologous tumor lysate.

The intended sense of this specimen's time point label: after dendritic cell vaccination, including at tumor progression/relapse. To be selected, patients needed enough residual fresh-frozen tumor tissue and more than two years of available survival data. None of the glioblastoma patients carried an isocitrate dehydrogenase mutation, although molecular status otherwise varied. PBMC were collected before vaccination, two weeks after the third vaccination, and at tumor progression if progression occurred. The Qiagen DNeasy Blood extraction Kit was used to extract genomic DNA. Findings and caveats that apply to the study as a whole: The cohort was small and heterogeneous, few patients had complete blood and tumor sets, and even fewer had initial-recurrent tumor pairs. The TCR overlap response model with three groups was called speculative and said to need prospective validation. Longer time to progression and overall survival after dendritic cell vaccination were predicted by higher estimated pretreatment TIL content. No direct relationship between TCR clonality and survival was found, suggesting that a diverse polyclonal response may matter.

The CDR3 spans 18 residues, from the cysteine through the phenylalanine. CDR3 DNA only is kept here, 54 bases in frame from base 1. According to the germline V gene, CDR1 reads MDHEN and CDR2 reads SYDVKM. Relative to germline, V is missing 7 bases and J is missing 10 bases, with 19 bases of the junction outside any gene match. Using the immunoSEQ assay, TCRB CDR3 regions were amplified from 2 to 2.5 micrograms of genomic DNA, or from all available DNA when less than that was on hand. The multiplex PCR relied on 60 forward primers for TCR V beta segments and 13 reverse primers for J beta segments. To estimate reads per starting template, synthetic control templates were spiked into each sample at limiting dilution. The Illumina HiSeq System generated sequencing reads of 87 bp. Under the source paper's analysis protocol: PCR and sequencing errors were removed by a nearest neighbor algorithm that merged closely related sequences. TCR overlap was measured as the percentage of unique tumor TCR beta sequences that were also present in the peripheral blood of the same patient. Held by TCRdb, this immuneACCESS table contains in-frame sequences only and omits some clones. Under half of the omission traces to an unresolved V gene where checked; the cause of the rest is unknown. V and J calls and clone size are copied from that table; D and trimming were computed from the DNA. In all, the sample holds approximately 50,000 clones, and around nine tenths of those were seen once. 5.3% of the sample goes to the ten largest clones.

Here the chain combines TRBV28 and TRBJ2-3; 14 junctional bases match TRBD2. This sample comprised blood, obtained after dendritic cell vaccination. The sequence was collected from a human donor with glioblastoma. The sequence in DNA is TGTGCCAGCACCCCAATGGGACTAGCGGGAGTGGGGGTGGGGGCGCAGTATTTT. The translation is CASTPMGLAGVGVGAQYF.